Detailed here is one T cell receptor beta chain. What it recognizes is unknown. The data were obtained in a study of cytomegalovirus exposure and HLA in healthy donors. Across the study: Earlier findings included approximately 120 million unique TCR beta sequences obtained from about 179 million T cells. Study observations and caveats: In vitro confirmation showed a few CMV-associated chains to be CMV antigen specific.

Amplification used 60 Vbeta primers and 13 Jbeta primers. Data came from immunoSEQ multiplex PCR; TCRdb stores just in-frame clones and leaves some out. Of more than 150,000 clones listed, roughly 80% were seen once; the top ten hold over 5.5%. Per the germline V gene, CDR1 is MNHNS and CDR2 is SASEGT. V was trimmed by 9 bases and J by 1 base, leaving 16 bases between them. CDR3 length equals 14 residues. The chain couples TRBV6-1 to TRBJ2-7, with D perhaps TRBD2 (5 bases). The source of this sequence is a man in his forties in good health and CMV-seropositive. The sequenced sample consisted of PBMCs. As DNA, the CDR3 is TGTGCCAGTGGACCACGGGGTCAGTCCTACGAGCAGTACTTC. It is translated as CASGPRGQSYEQYF.